This T cell receptor beta chain was sequenced during a study of cytomegalovirus exposure and HLA in healthy donors (dated by TCRdb to about 2017). Regarding the study in general: An earlier analysis of approximately 550 of the donors reported 250 to 350 Gb of sequence data and more than 90 million unique TCR beta sequences from about 200 million T cells. Roughly 290 gigabases of sequencing data and approximately 92 million unique TCR sequences made up an early release that covered around 640 HLA-typed donors. Of the roughly 400 genotyped donors, 80% to 90% were placed in the genetic ancestry cluster associated with self-reported Caucasian donors. The aim of the study was to test whether cataloging public T cell receptors could identify signatures of past pathogen exposure. The study profiled the T cell repertoires of 500 to 800 subjects by immunosequencing and related them to cytomegalovirus serostatus. Along with the roughly 670-subject first cohort, a separate validation cohort of around 120 different subjects was used. To predict cytomegalovirus infection status, the study combined high-throughput TCR immunosequencing, statistical association of individual TCRs with disease status, and machine learning. A later analysis re-examined previously published TCR beta repertoires from more than 650 donors and added high-resolution HLA genotyping to investigate patterns of TCR occurrence. In the later analysis, no new phenotypic data were used to find candidate immune exposures; instead, reliance was placed on TCR beta sequences and their occurrence across donors. In an earlier analysis of a few hundred of the donors, high-throughput TCR beta sequencing was used to judge whether each TCR beta V gene segment behaved as functional or pseudogenic. Donor age, sex, ethnicity and CMV serostatus were collected together with the repertoire data. A later genetic analysis used genome-wide SNP genotypes for about 55% of the 666 donors, treating that subset as a discovery cohort. All discovery cohort repertoires had been generated using a single sequencing platform. Class I and class II HLA loci were covered by the typing at four-digit resolution. Typing coverage varied by locus: roughly 620-640 donors for A, B, C, DRB1 and DQB1; about 520 for DQA1; more than 600 for DPA1; around 490 for DPB1. About five DR-DQ haplotypes were handled as single units for association and clustering because linkage in the cohort was strong. Among about 360 genotyped donors of the cohort, an average of roughly 240,000 unique TCR beta nucleotide sequences were sequenced per donor, roughly 18% of them non-productive.

About this clone: Its antigen is not yet known. There are no base qualities to consult, and no much larger clone falls within one base.

From the cysteine through the phenylalanine, the CDR3 covers 13 amino acids. Only the CDR3 region is kept as DNA, spanning 39 bases read in frame from base 1. Trimming takes 6 bases from V and 6 bases from J, and the germline ends sit 13 bases apart. CDR1 and CDR2 are read off the germline V gene (reference sequence) as LNHDA and SQIVND. Study-wide conclusions, independent of this receptor: The 87-base-pair reads could not distinguish some IMGT-functional V segments, including TRBV6-2 and TRBV6-3, so those segments were excluded. An association between a missense DCLRE1C variant and V-gene and J-gene trimming of TCR beta chains was found in a later genetic analysis and replicated in an independent cohort. A later analysis reported that several top co-occurrence clusters appeared linked to parvovirus B19, influenza, CMV and Epstein-Barr virus. A further reported finding was that TCR beta sequences accurately predicted the HLA-A and HLA-B alleles for most subjects in the first cohort. In vitro tests confirmed that a few of the cytomegalovirus-associated TCR beta chains recognize cytomegalovirus antigens. An earlier analysis of approximately 500 of the donors showed that most TCR beta V segments appeared in productive rearrangements either about 87% or about 30% of the time, which broadly matched IMGT annotations. The sequencing pipeline was judged likely to have produced a cluster of highly shared sequence variants as a technical artifact. Correlated functional status among segregating V segments might be attributable to linkage disequilibrium, but an unknown experimental factor could not be ruled out. The classifier was reported to diagnose cytomegalovirus status with high specificity and sensitivity in both the original and validation cohorts. In this cohort, only TCR beta chains were sequenced, and detectable features were limited by the absence of alpha or paired-chain data. In a later analysis, HLA-associated TCR beta chains were found to be more clonally expanded and to have lower generation probabilities than equally common non-associated chains. According to a later genetic analysis, donors in an Asian-associated ancestry cluster had fewer N-insertions in productive TCRs than the approximately 630-donor mean. Most TCR sequences were seen in very few donors, while some public TCRs were found in many individuals. Roughly uniform sequencing depth across donors was assumed in presence/absence analyses, although this assumption may not hold. Strong co-occurrence of HLA alleles, especially DR and DQ, made assigning TCR associations to individual alleles difficult. Most CMV-associated TCR beta chains appeared to be HLA-restricted in a later analysis, and the HLA associations seemed to be driven largely by CMV exposure. The only immune exposure information available for the cohort was CMV serostatus. Because some donors lacked HLA typing at each locus, the association tests relied only on the typed subset. The authors suggested that the approach could potentially be generalized to other disease states and immunological phenotypes. According to a later analysis, TCR association rates differed among HLA loci, with DRB1 alleles showing the most associated TCRs and HLA-C alleles showing the fewest. Because counts were too low, roughly 17 rarely observed V segments, including chromosome 9 orphons, were left out of the earlier analysis of several hundred of the donors. In the study, approximately 160 TCR beta chains were listed as associated with cytomegalovirus. A later analysis associated 15,000 to 20,000 TCR beta sequences with specific HLA alleles at a false discovery rate of 0.05.

Libraries came from the immunoSEQ multiplex PCR assay. For the multiplex PCR, a mixture combining 60 forward primers for TCR Vbeta segments and 13 reverse primers for TCR Jbeta segments was used. Amplification of the CDR3 region of rearranged TCR beta genes was performed with a multiplex PCR assay on genomic DNA. The amplified TCR beta libraries were sequenced on the Illumina HiSeq System as 87-base-pair reads. As for the original processing: In a later analysis, roughly 80 million unique TCR beta chains were counted across the 650 to 750 repertoires, and approximately 11 million of these chains were shared by at least two donors. Raw reads were error-corrected and collapsed into unique sequences by a nearest-neighbor algorithm in which closely related sequences were merged to remove PCR and sequencing errors. CDR3 sequences were aligned to IMGT reference sequences to assign V, D and J gene segments. For a sequence to be retained, at least a six-nucleotide match to both a V gene segment and a J gene segment was required. Rearrangements were classified as productive when the CDR3 lacked stop codons and remained in frame with V and J, and all other rearrangements were classified as non-productive. CDR3 was defined by IMGT convention, running from the second conserved V-encoded cysteine to the conserved J-encoded phenylalanine. In an earlier analysis of more than 550 of the donors, sequences lacking an unambiguous match to a single V gene segment were excluded. An earlier analysis of some 610 of the donors called V segments functional above 56.7% productive rearrangements and segregating when the between-donor standard deviation exceeded 5%. A statistical classification framework was developed to diagnose cytomegalovirus status using the catalog of TCR beta chain sequences. In a later analysis, V and J genes were assigned by comparing TCR nucleotide sequences against IMGT/GENE-DB human TR gene sequences. A later analysis assigned CDR3 sequences and most-parsimonious VDJ recombination scenarios with the TCRdist pipeline. In a later analysis, every TCR beta chain was defined by the combination of its CDR3 amino acid sequence and its V-gene family, and reads without a unique V-gene family were dropped. To address suspected cross-contamination and a sequencing artifact, a later analysis removed 592 highly shared, low-generation-probability nucleotide sequences. In a later analysis, a clonal expansion index was calculated for each public chain from normalized within-repertoire ranks of inferred template counts. Generation probabilities in a later analysis came from a VDJ recombination model fitted to out-of-frame rearrangements, and those results were checked against IGoR. Hypergeometric tests were used in a later analysis to score TCR-TCR, TCR-HLA and TCR-CMV co-occurrence, with a repertoire-size bias correction applied to the TCR pairs. False discovery rates were estimated in a later analysis by permuting HLA or CMV assignments 20 times. In a later analysis, co-occurring TCRs were grouped using DBSCAN, and TCRdist sequence similarity was added for clustering within HLA-allele-positive subsets. Co-occurrence clustering excluded repertoires with fewer than 30,000 or more than 120,000 public chains, plus five with anomalous nucleotide sharing. In TCRdb, the immuneACCESS table is reduced to in-frame sequences with V and J assigned. These tables do not hold every clone; where another copy was compared, an unresolved V gene accounts for under half, and the others remain unexplained. Clone size and the V and J calls come from that table; the DNA yielded D and trimming. The sample data list 120,000 or so clones, and approximately 85% of these were observed just once. The top ten clones comprise approximately 10% of the sample.

In total, approximately 690 healthy bone marrow donors made up the cohort. At the time of sampling, all cohort members were nominally healthy, though unrecorded immune exposures were likely present. The donor tested CMV seropositive and was one of the 289 seropositive cohort members. Each donor provided a peripheral blood sample, and peripheral blood mononuclear cells were used for TCR beta sequencing. The Qiagen DNeasy Blood Extraction Kit was used to extract genomic DNA from the blood cell samples. Source material: PBMCs. The rearrangement combines TRBV19 with TRBJ2-3; TRBD1 is a possible D gene, resting on 6 matching bases. This receptor was obtained from a male donor in good health and CMV-seropositive. In nucleotides, the sequence is TGTGCCAGTAGCCGGACAGTTTCTGATACGCAGTATTTT. It specifies CASSRTVSDTQYF.